A single sample gave rise to the 7 T cell receptor beta chains below, sequenced in a study of chemoradiotherapy in HPV16-positive cancers. Repertoires were generated with immunoSEQ multiplex PCR, while TCRdb's copy carries only in-frame clones and drops some. The table has over 1,500 clones, approximately 95% seen once. Material: tumor tissue, obtained from a patient who underwent chemoradiotherapy. The receptors derive from a human donor with HPV-associated anogenital cancer.

The table lists this clone with a count of one. This sequence joins TRBV6-1 and TRBJ2-3; 14 positions agree with TRBD2. The CDR3 extends over 15 amino acids. Trimming cost V 3 bases and J 4 bases; bases outside gene matches: 0. Germline assignment: CDR1 MNHNS and CDR2 SASEGT. The CDR3 DNA reads as TGTGCCAGCAGTGAGACTAGCGGGGGGGCAGATACGCAGTATTTT. Amino acid sequence: CASSETSGGADTQYF.

The chain joins TRBV19 to TRBJ1-2, with D possibly TRBD1 on 5 matching bases. Trimming cost V 6 bases and J 6 bases, with 17 bases left between them. Germline V gene sequence: CDR1 LNHDA, CDR2 SQIVND (reference sequence). The CDR3 is 14 amino acids. The CDR3 reads CASSYGADPNGYTF. For the CDR3, the DNA is TGTGCCAGTAGCTATGGGGCGGACCCGAATGGCTACACCTTC. Full variable domain (outside the CDR3, taken from reference TRBV19 and TRBJ1-2): DGGITQSPKYLFRKEGQNVTLSCEQNLNHDAMYWYRQDPGQGLRLIYYSQIVNDFQKGDIAEGYSVSREKKESFPLTVTSAQKNPTAFYLCASSYGADPNGYTFGSGTRLTVV.

This chain joins TRBV28 and TRBJ2-3; D is perhaps TRBD1 (5 bases). Trimming stripped 7 bases from V and 0 bases from J, with 8 bases between. The CDR3 runs to 13 residues. Looked up from germline, CDR1 is MDHEN and CDR2 is SYDVKM. The CDR3 coding sequence is TGTGCCAGCACAGGGATTAGCACAGATACGCAGTATTTT. Its translation is CASTGISTDTQYF.

V usage is TRBV4-1 and J usage is TRBJ2-1; 7 bases are shared with TRBD2. CDR3 length equals 17 residues. With V trimmed by 1 base and J by 6 bases, 12 bases remained unmatched. Per the germline V gene, CDR1 is MGHRA and CDR2 is YSYEKL. CDR3 DNA sequence: TGCGCCAGCAGCCAAGCCCTCGGAGCGGGGATCAGCAATGAGCAGTTCTTC. This encodes CASSQALGAGISNEQFF.

The rearrangement links TRBV25-1 to TRBJ1-1; 8 bases agree with TRBD1. J gave up 7 bases and V 4 bases, and 5 bases lay outside the gene matches. The germline V gene encodes CDR1 MGHDK and CDR2 SYGVNS. This CDR3 contains 13 residues. CDR3 amino acids: CASSGTGSSEAFF. The CDR3 nucleotides are TGTGCCAGCAGTGGGACAGGGTCTAGTGAAGCTTTCTTT.

The chain joins TRBV7-3 to TRBJ2-3; 11 positions match TRBD2. The germline V gene has CDR1 SGHTA and CDR2 FQGTGA. The CDR3 covers 16 residues. V dropped 5 bases and J dropped 1; count of bases not matched to a gene: 5. The CDR3 here is CASSHLAGGRTDTQYF. DNA for the CDR3: TGTGCCAGCAGCCACCTAGCGGGGGGCCGCACAGATACGCAGTATTTT.

The chain carries TRBV28 and TRBJ1-3; D ambiguous. V dropped 10 bases and J dropped 4 bases, with 17 bases sitting between them. The CDR3 is 14 residues long. Looked up from germline, CDR1 is MDHEN and CDR2 is SYDVKM. The CDR3 DNA reads as TGTGCCACCTGCCGATCGGGCACCGGAAACACCATATATTTT. Its translation is CATCRSGTGNTIYF.